What follows are 15 T cell receptor beta chains derived from one specimen sequenced in a study of blood T cells in healthy people across ages. The second PCR ran about 6 to 12 cycles with a sample-barcoded 5' primer and J-beta primers. MiXCR, applied by TCRdb to the 5' RACE reads, yields one record per CDR3 protein. The table lists around 1.5 million distinct CDR3 sequences, approximately 32% of them singletons. The material sequenced was blood. These receptors came from a woman aged 25-40 years in good health.

The V and J genes are TRBV12-3 or TRBV12-4 and TRBJ2-1; 9 nucleotides agree with TRBD2. V was pared by 0 bases and J by 6 bases, with 6 bases of the junction left unmatched. CDR3 length: 16 amino acids. This CDR3 reads CASSLAGGRGSNEQFF. The DNA for the CDR3 is TGTGCCAGCAGTTTAGCGGGCGGGAGGGGTAGCAATGAGCAGTTCTTC.

This clonotype was seen only once. The V and J genes are TRBV5-1 and TRBJ2-5; 8 positions match TRBD1. The DNA end is more similar to TRBJ2-7, so the J call may be wrong. The CDR3 is 13 amino acids. Germline lookup yields CDR1 SGHRS and CDR2 YFSETQ. The CDR3 loop reads CASRASGGHEQYF. CDR3 sequence (DNA): TGCGCCAGCAGAGCGTCAGGGGGCCACGAGCAGTACTTC.

This clonotype was seen repeatedly, ten times or more. The chain carries TRBV12-3 or TRBV12-4 and TRBJ2-7; D might be TRBD1 (7 bases). V gave up 6 bases and J gave up 1 base, with 16 bases separating them. The CDR3 covers 15 residues. This CDR3 is CASSPLAGGSYEQYF. The CDR3 DNA reads TGTGCCAGCAGCCCCCTGGCAGGGGGGTCCTACGAGCAGTACTTC.

In its sample, this clonotype was seen a few times. V usage is TRBV28 and J usage is TRBJ2-7, with TRBD2 identical over 7 bases. This CDR3 contains 14 residues. CDR1 and CDR2 from the germline V gene are MDHEN and SYDVKM. The ends lost 2 bases at V and 4 bases at J; junction bases unmatched: 5. CDR3 residues: CASSLRDGRYEQYF. The CDR3 DNA sequence: TGTGCCAGCAGTTTACGAGACGGGAGGTACGAGCAGTACTTC.

This clonotype was seen a handful of times. The chain uses TRBV7-3 and TRBJ1-2; 8 bases fit TRBD1. The CDR3 is made up of 14 amino acids. Trimming at V came to 6 bases and at J to 4 bases, leaving 7 bases not matched to a gene. CDR1 is SGHTA, CDR2 FQGTGA, per germline. CDR3 loop: CASRPGQGPYGYTF. For the CDR3, the DNA is TGTGCCAGCAGACCCGGACAGGGACCCTATGGCTACACCTTC.

The chain recombines TRBV30 with TRBJ1-3; tentative D call: TRBD1 (5 bases). V lost 4 bases and J lost 0, with 10 bases in between. CDR1 is GTSNPN and CDR2 is SVGIG in the germline V gene (reference sequence). This CDR3 region has 14 residues. This CDR3 is CAWTWGNSGNTIYF. The CDR3 nucleotides read TGTGCCTGGACCTGGGGGAACTCTGGAAACACCATATATTTT.

The rearrangement links TRBV9 to TRBJ1-5, with D unresolved. V was trimmed by 0 bases and J by 6 bases, leaving 16 bases between them. Germline V gene lookup returns CDR1 SGDLS and CDR2 YYNGEE. This CDR3 spans 16 amino acids. The CDR3 spells CASSVENEGMGQPQHF. The CDR3 DNA is TGTGCCAGCAGCGTAGAAAATGAGGGAATGGGTCAGCCCCAGCATTTT.

V is TRBV9 and J is TRBJ1-2; no clear D. Trimming removed 3 bases at V and 1 base at J, with 13 bases between. CDR1 and CDR2 (germline): SGDLS, YYNGEE. The CDR3 is 15 amino acids. The CDR3 nucleotides are TGTGCCAGCAGCGCCCAGGACGTAATTAACTATGGCTACACCTTC. This encodes CASSAQDVINYGYTF.

This clonotype was recorded a few times. The rearrangement joins TRBV28 to TRBJ2-7, with 7 bases matching TRBD2. V was clipped by 2 bases and J by 6 bases; unmatched bases: 4. The CDR3 contains 13 residues. CDR1 and CDR2 from the germline V gene are MDHEN and SYDVKM. CDR3 bases: TGTGCCAGCAGTTTAGTTGCGGGAGCCGAGCAGTACTTC. This codes for CASSLVAGAEQYF.

This clonotype has just a few counts. The rearrangement joins TRBV10-3 to TRBJ1-2, with no clear D. Trimming removed 1 base at V and 2 bases at J, with 5 bases between. The CDR3 is 13 residues long. Germline V gene data show CDR1 as ENHRY and CDR2 as SYGVKD. The CDR3 here is CAISELENYGYTF. In nucleotides, the CDR3 is TGTGCCATCAGTGAGTTGGAGAACTATGGCTACACCTTC.

The rearrangement joins TRBV9 to TRBJ2-1; 10 positions agree with TRBD2. After removal of 0 bases from V and 7 bases from J, the junction contained 10 bases not matched to a gene. There are 17 residues in the CDR3. Germline CDR1 and CDR2: SGDLS and YYNGEE. The CDR3: CASSVGSSGGPGNEQFF. DNA of the CDR3: TGTGCCAGCAGCGTAGGGAGTAGCGGGGGGCCCGGGAATGAGCAGTTCTTC.

The V call is TRBV28, the J call TRBJ2-1, with 7 bases lining up with TRBD2. V was clipped by 5 bases and J by 0 bases; unmatched bases: 7. The CDR3 has 16 amino acids. CDR1 and CDR2 (germline): MDHEN, SYDVKM. The CDR3 loop is CASSRLADLSYNEQFF. In nucleotides, the CDR3 is TGTGCCAGCAGTCGACTAGCCGACCTCTCCTACAATGAGCAGTTCTTC.

The chain recombines TRBV4-2 with TRBJ1-1, with D perhaps matching TRBD1 (6 bases). CDR1 is LGHNA, CDR2 YNFKEQ, per germline. Between the trimmed V and J ends, which lost 6 bases and 3 bases, there was a span of 14 bases. There are 14 residues in the CDR3. CDR3 bases: TGTGCCAGCAGTAGGGGGGATCGAGACACTGAAGCTTTCTTT. Translated: CASSRGDRDTEAFF.

This clonotype has just a few counts. The chain uses TRBV5-1 and TRBJ1-2, with 12 bases identical to TRBD1. CDR1 and CDR2 (germline): SGHRS, YFSETQ. Trimming removed 7 bases from V and 8 bases from J; junction bases left unmatched: 9. CDR3 length: 14 amino acids. The CDR3: CASGSGTGGEGYTF. In nucleotides, the CDR3 is TGCGCCAGCGGTTCAGGGACAGGGGGCGAGGGCTACACCTTC.

Details on this clonotype: Given a much more abundant clone one base away, this may be a read error. The chain has TRBV4-2 and TRBJ2-1; D is uncertain. The CDR3 is made up of 16 amino acids. Germline lookup yields CDR1 LGHNA and CDR2 YNFKEQ. The CDR3 DNA follows: TGTGCCAGCAGCCAAGAGTCGGCAGACTCCTACGATGAGCAGTTCTTC. The encoded protein is CASSQESADSYDEQFF.